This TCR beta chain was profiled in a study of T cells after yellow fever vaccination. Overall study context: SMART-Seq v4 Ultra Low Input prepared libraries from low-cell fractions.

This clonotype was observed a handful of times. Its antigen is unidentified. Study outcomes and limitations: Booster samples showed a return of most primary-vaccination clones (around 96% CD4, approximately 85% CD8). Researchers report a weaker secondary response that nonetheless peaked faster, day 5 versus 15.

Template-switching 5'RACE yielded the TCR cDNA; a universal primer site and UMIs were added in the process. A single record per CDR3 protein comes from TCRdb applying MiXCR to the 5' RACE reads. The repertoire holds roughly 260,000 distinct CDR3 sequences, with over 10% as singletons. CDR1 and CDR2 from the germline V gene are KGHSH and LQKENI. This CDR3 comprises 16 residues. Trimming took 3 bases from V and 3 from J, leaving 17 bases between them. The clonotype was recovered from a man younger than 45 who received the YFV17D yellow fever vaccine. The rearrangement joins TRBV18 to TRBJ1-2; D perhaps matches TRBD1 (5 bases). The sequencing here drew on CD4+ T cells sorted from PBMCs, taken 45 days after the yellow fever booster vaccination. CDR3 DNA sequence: TGTGCCAGCTCACCCCAAGAGAAGGGGAGTGACTATGGCTACACCTTC. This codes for CASSPQEKGSDYGYTF.